This T cell receptor (beta chain) was found in a study of cytomegalovirus exposure and HLA in healthy donors. Study-level findings and limits: Cytomegalovirus-associated status was assigned to about 160 TCR beta chains.

Notes on this clone: Its antigen is not known.

Primers for the PCR totalled 60 Vbeta and 13 Jbeta. Measured with immunoSEQ multiplex PCR; TCRdb has only the in-frame clones, and not every one. The table shows a few hundred thousand clones, with roughly 85% occurring only once. V was pared by 0 bases and J by 2 bases, with 10 bases between. This CDR3 comprises 15 residues. Germline V gene lookup returns CDR1 SNHLY and CDR2 FYNNEI. The sequenced sample was PBMCs. The chain recombines TRBV2 with TRBJ2-5; D is perhaps TRBD1 (6 bases). This TCR came from a man younger than 35 in good health and CMV-seronegative. CDR3 protein: CASSEAPGVQETQYF. CDR3 nucleotide sequence: TGTGCCAGCAGTGAAGCACCAGGGGTGCAAGAGACCCAGTACTTC.